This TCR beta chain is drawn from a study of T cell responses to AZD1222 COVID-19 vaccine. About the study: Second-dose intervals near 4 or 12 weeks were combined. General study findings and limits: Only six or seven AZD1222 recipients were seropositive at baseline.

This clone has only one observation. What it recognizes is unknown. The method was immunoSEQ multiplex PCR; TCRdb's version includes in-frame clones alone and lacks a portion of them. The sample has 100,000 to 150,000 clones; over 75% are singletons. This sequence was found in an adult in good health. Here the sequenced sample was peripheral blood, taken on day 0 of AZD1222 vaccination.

The CDR3 spells CASSSGQGIVGNQPQHF. The CDR3 region has the DNA TGTGCCAGTAGTTCGGGTCAGGGGATAGTGGGCAATCAGCCCCAGCATTTT. This sequence joins TRBV19 and TRBJ1-5, with D perhaps TRBD1 (6 bases). In germline, CDR1 is LNHDA, CDR2 SQIVND (reference sequence). The V end was cut by 5 bases, the J end by 2 bases, with 19 bases between. The CDR3 is 17 amino acids.